This T cell receptor beta chain was recorded in a study of identical twins. Regarding the study as a whole: Invariant MAIT and iNKT cells are populations that could partly confound zero-insertion analyses.

In every case, the donor was a healthy Caucasian. In regard to this clonotype: The antigen is unknown.

Germline-derived CDR1 and CDR2 are LGHDT and YNNKEL (reference sequence). V gave up 8 bases and J gave up 5 bases; unmatched junction bases: 6. The CDR3 covers 13 residues. Template switching added a universal primer site, and cDNA bore unique molecular identifiers. TCRdb re-called the 5' RACE reads with MiXCR, one entry per CDR3 protein. The data show roughly 770,000 distinct CDR3 sequences, with roughly 18% seen just once and around 12% held by the top ten. The same specimen was also included in a second study, on T cells expressing NK-cell markers. That work contributes: Leadership of the CD3+CD56-NKG2C+ fraction also belonged to these clonotypes in a handful of donors.

Specimen: PBMCs. V gene TRBV3-1 combines with J gene TRBJ2-7; TRBD2 matches 10 bases. This receptor was obtained from a woman aged 18-35 years in good health. CDR3 loop: CASGGLAIDEQYF. CDR3 nucleotide sequence: TGTGCCAGCGGGGGACTAGCGATAGACGAGCAGTACTTC.